The 7 T cell receptor beta chains given below trace back to one sample, sequenced in a study of CXCR3-negative and CXCR3-positive naive CD8 T cells. In preparing the TRB cDNA libraries, 5' RACE with UMI labels was used. Each CDR3 protein gets one entry in TCRdb, which reprocessed the 5' RACE reads and gives no DNA. This sample's table has 56,000 or so distinct CDR3 sequences. The sequencing sample was made of memory CD8+ T cells from blood. These receptors came from a human donor in good health. Some clones in this sample may be carry-over from other donors' samples.

The rearrangement uses TRBV4-3 and TRBJ2-7; TCRdb's D call, TRBD1, is unchecked because there is no DNA. CDR1 is LGHNA, CDR2 YSLEER, per germline. CDR3 length equals 15 residues. The CDR3 loop reads CASRRDLGDPSEQYF.

This rearrangement joins TRBV13 to TRBJ1-5. The germline V gene has CDR1 PRHDT and CDR2 FYEKMQ (reference sequence). The CDR3 sequence is 13 residues long. CDR3 loop: CASSLGHGQPQHF.

The V gene is TRBV29-1, the J gene TRBJ2-1; TCRdb's D call, TRBD2, is unchecked because there is no DNA. Germline V gene sequence: CDR1 SQVTM, CDR2 ANQGSEA. The CDR3 has 15 residues. The CDR3 is CSVHGTSGTVNEQFF.

The J gene is TRBJ1-1, the V gene TRBV4-3. Germline-derived CDR1 and CDR2 are LGHNA and YSLEER. The CDR3 is 15 amino acids. The CDR3 region is CASSQSQFMNTEAFF.

The V call is TRBV5-1, the J call TRBJ2-1; without DNA, the TCRdb call of TRBD1 cannot be checked. The CDR3 covers 16 residues. Germline-derived CDR1 and CDR2 are SGHRS and YFSETQ. CDR3 residues: CASSGPGQGMANEQFF.

The chain couples TRBV5-4 to TRBJ2-5. This CDR3 contains 12 residues. CDR1 SGHNT and CDR2 YYREEE come from the germline V gene (reference sequence). CDR3 loop: CASSLGGQTQYF.

This clonotype is classed as medium-sized (0.01 to 0.1%) by frequency. This chain joins TRBV5-1 and TRBJ2-7. This CDR3 spans 20 amino acids. Germline V CDR1 and CDR2: SGHRS, YFSETQ. CDR3 loop: CASSLGRTSDVNLYTYEQYF.